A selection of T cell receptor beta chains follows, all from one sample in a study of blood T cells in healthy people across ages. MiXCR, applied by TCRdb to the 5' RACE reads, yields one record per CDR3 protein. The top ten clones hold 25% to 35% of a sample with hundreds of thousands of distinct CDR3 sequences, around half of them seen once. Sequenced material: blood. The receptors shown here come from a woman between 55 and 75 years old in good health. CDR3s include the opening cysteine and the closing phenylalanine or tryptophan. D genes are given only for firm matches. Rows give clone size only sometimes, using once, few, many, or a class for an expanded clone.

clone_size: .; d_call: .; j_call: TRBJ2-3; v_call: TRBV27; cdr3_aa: CASSLSRPGRSTDTQYF; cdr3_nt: TGTGCCAGCAGTTTATCGCGCCCAGGGCGGAGCACAGATACGCAGTATTTT
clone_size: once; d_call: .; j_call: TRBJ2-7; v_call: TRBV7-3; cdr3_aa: CASSLTNVDEQYF; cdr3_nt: TGTGCCAGCAGCTTAACCAACGTCGACGAGCAGTACTTC
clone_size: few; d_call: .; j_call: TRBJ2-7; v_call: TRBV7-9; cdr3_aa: CASSRDAYEQYF; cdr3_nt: TGTGCCAGCAGTCGGGATGCGTACGAGCAGTACTTC
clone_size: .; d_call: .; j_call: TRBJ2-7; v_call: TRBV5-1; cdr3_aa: CASSPLPESYNEQYF; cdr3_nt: TGCGCCAGCAGCCCCCTACCGGAGTCCTACAATGAGCAGTACTTC
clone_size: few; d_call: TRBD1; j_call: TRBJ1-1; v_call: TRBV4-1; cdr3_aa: CASSQEQGARAEAFF; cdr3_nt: TGCGCCAGCAGCCAGGAACAGGGGGCGCGGGCTGAAGCTTTCTTT
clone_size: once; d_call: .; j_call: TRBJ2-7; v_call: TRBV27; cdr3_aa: CASSLRRAADEQYF; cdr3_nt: TGTGCCAGCAGTCTCCGGAGGGCGGCAGACGAGCAGTACTTC
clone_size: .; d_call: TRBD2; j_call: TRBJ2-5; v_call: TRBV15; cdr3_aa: CATSRDFFSGNNEQYF; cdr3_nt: TGTGCCACCAGCAGAGATTTTTTTAGCGGGAATAATGAGCAGTACTTC
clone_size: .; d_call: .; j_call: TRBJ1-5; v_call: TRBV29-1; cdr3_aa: CSVPEWGPDTQHF; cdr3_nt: TGCAGCGTTCCGGAGTGGGGGCCAGATACGCAGCATTTT
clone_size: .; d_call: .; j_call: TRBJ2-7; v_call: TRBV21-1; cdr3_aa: CASSQESRQGSSYEQYF; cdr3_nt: TGTGCCAGCAGCCAGGAGAGCAGACAGGGGAGCTCCTACGAGCAGTACTTC
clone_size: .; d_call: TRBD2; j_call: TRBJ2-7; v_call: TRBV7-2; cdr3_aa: CASSLEAGLNYEQYF; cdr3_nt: TGTGCCAGCAGCTTAGAAGCGGGACTTAACTACGAGCAGTACTTC